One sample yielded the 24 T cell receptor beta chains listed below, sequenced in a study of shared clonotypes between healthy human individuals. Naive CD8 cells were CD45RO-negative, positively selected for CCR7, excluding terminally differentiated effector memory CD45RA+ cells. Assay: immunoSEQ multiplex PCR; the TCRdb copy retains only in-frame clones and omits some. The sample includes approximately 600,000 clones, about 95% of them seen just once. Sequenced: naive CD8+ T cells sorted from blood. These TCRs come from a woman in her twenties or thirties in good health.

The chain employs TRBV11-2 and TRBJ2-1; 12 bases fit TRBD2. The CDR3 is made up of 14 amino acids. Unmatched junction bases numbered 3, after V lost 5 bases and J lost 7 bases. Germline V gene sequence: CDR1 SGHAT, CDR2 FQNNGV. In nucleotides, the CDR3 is TGTGCCAGCAGCCTAGCGGGAGGGCTGAATGAGCAGTTCTTC. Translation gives CASSLAGGLNEQFF.

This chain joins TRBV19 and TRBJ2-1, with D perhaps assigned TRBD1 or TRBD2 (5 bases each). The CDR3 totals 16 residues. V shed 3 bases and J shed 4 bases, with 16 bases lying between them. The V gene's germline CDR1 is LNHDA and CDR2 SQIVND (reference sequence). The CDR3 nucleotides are TGTGCCAGTAGTATTACTGGGGGAAGGTTGTACAATGAGCAGTTCTTC. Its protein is CASSITGGRLYNEQFF.

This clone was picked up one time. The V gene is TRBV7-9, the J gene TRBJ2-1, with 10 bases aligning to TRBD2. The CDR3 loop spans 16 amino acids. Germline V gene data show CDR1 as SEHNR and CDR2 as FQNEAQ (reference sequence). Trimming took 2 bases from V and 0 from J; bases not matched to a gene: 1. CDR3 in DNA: TGTGCCAGCAGCTTACCTAGCGGGAGCTCCTACAATGAGCAGTTCTTC. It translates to CASSLPSGSSYNEQFF.

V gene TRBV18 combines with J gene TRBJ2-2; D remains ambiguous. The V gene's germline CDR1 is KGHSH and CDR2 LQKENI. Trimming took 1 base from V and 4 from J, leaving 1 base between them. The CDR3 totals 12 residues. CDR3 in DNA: TGTGCCAGCTCACCACTCACCGGGGAGCTGTTTTTT. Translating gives CASSPLTGELFF.

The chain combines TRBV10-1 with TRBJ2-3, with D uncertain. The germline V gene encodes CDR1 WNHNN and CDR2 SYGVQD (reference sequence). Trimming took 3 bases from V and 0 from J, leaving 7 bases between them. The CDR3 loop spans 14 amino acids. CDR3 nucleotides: TGCGCCAGCAGTGATGCGAAAAGCACAGATACGCAGTATTTT. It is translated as CASSDAKSTDTQYF.

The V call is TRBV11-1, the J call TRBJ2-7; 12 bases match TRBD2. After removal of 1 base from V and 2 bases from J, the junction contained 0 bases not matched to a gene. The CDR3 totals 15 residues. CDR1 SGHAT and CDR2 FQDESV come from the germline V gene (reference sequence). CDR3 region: CASSLGTSGTYEQYF. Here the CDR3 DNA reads TGTGCCAGCAGCTTAGGGACTAGCGGGACCTACGAGCAGTACTTC.

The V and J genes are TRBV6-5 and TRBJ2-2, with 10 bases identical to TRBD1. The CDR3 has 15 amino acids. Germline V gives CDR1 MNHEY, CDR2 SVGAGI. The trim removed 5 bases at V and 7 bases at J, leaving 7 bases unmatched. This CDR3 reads CASSTGQGVGGELFF. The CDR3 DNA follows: TGTGCCAGCAGTACTGGACAGGGGGTTGGCGGGGAGCTGTTTTTT.

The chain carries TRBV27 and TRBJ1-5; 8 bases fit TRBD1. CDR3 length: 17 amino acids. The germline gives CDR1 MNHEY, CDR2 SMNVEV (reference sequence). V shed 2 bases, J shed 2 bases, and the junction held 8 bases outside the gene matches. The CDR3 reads CASSLIPPGGGNQPQHF. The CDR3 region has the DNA TGTGCCAGCAGTTTAATCCCTCCAGGGGGCGGCAATCAGCCCCAGCATTTT.

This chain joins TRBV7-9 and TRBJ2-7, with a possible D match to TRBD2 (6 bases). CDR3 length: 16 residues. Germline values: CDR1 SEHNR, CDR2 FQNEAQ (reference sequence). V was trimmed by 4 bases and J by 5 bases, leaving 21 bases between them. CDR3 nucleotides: TGTGCCAGCAGCTCCCTTGTAGGAGGGAGCGTCCACGAGCAGTACTTC. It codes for CASSSLVGGSVHEQYF. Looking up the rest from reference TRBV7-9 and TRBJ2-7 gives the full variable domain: DTGVSQNPRHKITKRGQNVTFRCDPISEHNRLYWYRQTLGQGPEFLTYFQNEAQLEKSRLLSDRFSAERPKGSFSTLEIQRTEQGDSAMYLCASSSLVGGSVHEQYFGPGTRLTVT.

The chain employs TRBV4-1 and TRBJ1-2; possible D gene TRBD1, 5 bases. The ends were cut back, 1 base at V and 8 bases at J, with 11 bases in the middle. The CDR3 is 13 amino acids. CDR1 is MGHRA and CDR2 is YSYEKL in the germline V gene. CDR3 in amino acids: CASSQAGQRGYTF. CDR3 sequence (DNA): TGCGCCAGCAGCCAAGCAGGGCAACGCGGCTACACCTTC.

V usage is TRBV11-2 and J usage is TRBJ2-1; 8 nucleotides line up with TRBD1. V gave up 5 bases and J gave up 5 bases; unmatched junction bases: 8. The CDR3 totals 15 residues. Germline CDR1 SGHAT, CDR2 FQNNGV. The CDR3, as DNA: TGTGCCAGCAGCCTCTCGCCGACAGGGGACAATGAGCAGTTCTTC. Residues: CASSLSPTGDNEQFF.

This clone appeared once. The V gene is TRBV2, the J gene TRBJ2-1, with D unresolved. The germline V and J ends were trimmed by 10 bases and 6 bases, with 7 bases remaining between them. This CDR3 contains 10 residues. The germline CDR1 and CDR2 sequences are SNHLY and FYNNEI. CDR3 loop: CATLSNEQFF. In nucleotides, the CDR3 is TGTGCCACCCTTAGCAATGAGCAGTTCTTC.

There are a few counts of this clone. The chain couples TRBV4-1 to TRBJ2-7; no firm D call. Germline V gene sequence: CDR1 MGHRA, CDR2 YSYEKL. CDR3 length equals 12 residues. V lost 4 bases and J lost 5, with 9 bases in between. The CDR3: CASSPQGHEQYF. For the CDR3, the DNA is TGCGCCAGCAGCCCTCAAGGGCACGAGCAGTACTTC.

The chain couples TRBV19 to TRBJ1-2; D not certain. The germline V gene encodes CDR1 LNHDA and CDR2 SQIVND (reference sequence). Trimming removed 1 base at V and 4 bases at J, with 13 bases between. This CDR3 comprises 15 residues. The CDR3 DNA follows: TGTGCCAGTAGTATAGGAGTGTACAGCCTCTATGGCTACACCTTC. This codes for CASSIGVYSLYGYTF. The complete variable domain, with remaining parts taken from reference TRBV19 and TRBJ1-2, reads DGGITQSPKYLFRKEGQNVTLSCEQNLNHDAMYWYRQDPGQGLRLIYYSQIVNDFQKGDIAEGYSVSREKKESFPLTVTSAQKNPTAFYLCASSIGVYSLYGYTFGSGTRLTVV.

CDR3 amino acids: CASSSQVNTEAFF. The DNA of the CDR3 is TGTGCCAGCAGCTCACAGGTGAACACTGAAGCTTTCTTT. The V and J genes are TRBV5-5 and TRBJ1-1; D is possibly TRBD1 (5 bases). The V end lost 3 bases, the J end lost 0 bases, and 6 bases lay between the germline ends. The CDR3 spans 13 residues. Per germline, CDR1 SGHKS and CDR2 YYEKEE (reference sequence). The full variable domain, rest sourced from reference TRBV5-5 and TRBJ1-1, is DAGVTQSPTHLIKTRGQQVTLRCSPISGHKSVSWYQQVLGQGPQFIFQYYEKEERGRGNFPDRFSARQFPNYSSELNVNALLLGDSALYLCASSSQVNTEAFFGQGTRLTVV.

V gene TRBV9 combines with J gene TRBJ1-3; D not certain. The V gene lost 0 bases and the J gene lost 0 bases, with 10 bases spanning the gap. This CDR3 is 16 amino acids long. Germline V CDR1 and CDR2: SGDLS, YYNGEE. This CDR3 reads CASSVVGPSSGNTIYF. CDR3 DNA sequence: TGTGCCAGCAGCGTAGTTGGCCCTAGCTCTGGAAACACCATATATTTT.

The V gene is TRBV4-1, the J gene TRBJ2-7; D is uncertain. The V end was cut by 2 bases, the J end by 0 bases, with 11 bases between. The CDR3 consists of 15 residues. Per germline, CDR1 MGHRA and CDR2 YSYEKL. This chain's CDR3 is CASSQSTGLSYEQYF. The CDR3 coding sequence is TGCGCCAGCAGCCAAAGCACGGGCCTCTCCTACGAGCAGTACTTC.

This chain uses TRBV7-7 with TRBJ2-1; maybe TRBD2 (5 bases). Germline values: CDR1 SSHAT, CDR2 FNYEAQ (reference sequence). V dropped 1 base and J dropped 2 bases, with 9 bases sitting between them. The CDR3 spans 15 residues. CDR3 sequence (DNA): TGTGCCAGCAGCTTAGTTGAGGGAACCTACAATGAGCAGTTCTTC. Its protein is CASSLVEGTYNEQFF.

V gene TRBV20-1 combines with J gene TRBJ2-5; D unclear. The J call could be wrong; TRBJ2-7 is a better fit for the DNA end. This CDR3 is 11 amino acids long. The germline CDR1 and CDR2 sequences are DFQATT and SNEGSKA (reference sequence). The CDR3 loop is CSARLDYEQYF. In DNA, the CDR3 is TGCAGTGCTAGGTTAGACTACGAGCAGTACTTC.

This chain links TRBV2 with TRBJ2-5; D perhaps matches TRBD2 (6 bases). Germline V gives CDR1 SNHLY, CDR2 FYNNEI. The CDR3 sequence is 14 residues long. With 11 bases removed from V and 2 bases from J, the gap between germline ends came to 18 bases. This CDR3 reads CAGVGGNHQETQYF. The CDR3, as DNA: TGTGCCGGCGTGGGCGGGAATCATCAAGAGACCCAGTACTTC.

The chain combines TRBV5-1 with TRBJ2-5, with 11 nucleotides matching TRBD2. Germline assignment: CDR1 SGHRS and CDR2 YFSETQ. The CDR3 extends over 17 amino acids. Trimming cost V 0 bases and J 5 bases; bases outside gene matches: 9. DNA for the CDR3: TGCGCCAGCAGCTTGGCCAACCTAGCGGGAGGTAGGGAGACCCAGTACTTC. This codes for CASSLANLAGGRETQYF.

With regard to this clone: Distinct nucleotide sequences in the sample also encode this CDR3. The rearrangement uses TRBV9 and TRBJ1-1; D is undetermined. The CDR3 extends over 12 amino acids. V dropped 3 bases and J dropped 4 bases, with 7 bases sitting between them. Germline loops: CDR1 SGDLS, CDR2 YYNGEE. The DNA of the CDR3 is TGTGCCAGCAGCGATAGCGGCACTGAAGCTTTCTTT. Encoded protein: CASSDSGTEAFF.

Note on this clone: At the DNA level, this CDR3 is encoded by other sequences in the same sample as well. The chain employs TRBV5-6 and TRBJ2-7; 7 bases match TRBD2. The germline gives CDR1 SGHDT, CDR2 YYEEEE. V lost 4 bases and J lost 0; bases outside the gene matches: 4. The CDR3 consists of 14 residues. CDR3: CASSVGGSSYEQYF. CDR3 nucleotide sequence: TGTGCCAGCAGCGTCGGCGGGAGCTCCTACGAGCAGTACTTC.

The CDR3 protein is CASSPTSGAYEQYF. CDR3 nucleotides: TGCGCCAGCAGCCCGACTAGCGGGGCCTACGAGCAGTACTTC. V and J are TRBV4-1 and TRBJ2-7, with 11 bases fitting TRBD2. The CDR3 is made up of 14 amino acids. In germline, CDR1 is MGHRA, CDR2 YSYEKL. With 4 bases clipped from V and 2 bases from J, the junction kept 1 base outside the gene matches.